This is a list of T cell receptor beta chains from one sample in a study of blood T cells in healthy people across ages. TCRdb re-derived calls from the 5' RACE reads in MiXCR, one entry per CDR3 protein. The table has 710,000 or so distinct CDR3 sequences, approximately 29% seen once. The sample comprised blood. The receptors stem from a woman aged 80 or over in good health. The conserved cysteine and the conserved F or W are not part of the CDR3 here.

j_call,v_call,cdr3_aa
TRBJ2-6,TRBV20-1,SAIGWLGARPTGANVLT
TRBJ2-7,TRBV4-1,ASSRAPHEQY
TRBJ1-1,TRBV10-3,AISRQAGNTEAF
TRBJ2-3,TRBV7-2,ASSMGRGSTDTQY
TRBJ2-1,TRBV7-2,ASTPTGSYNEQF
TRBJ2-1,TRBV4-3,ASSQERAGDYNEQF
TRBJ2-1,TRBV20-1,SALDVGVYNEQF
TRBJ2-7,TRBV30,AWSYRVTYEQY
TRBJ2-3,TRBV9,ASSVGFERFSTDTQY
TRBJ2-7,TRBV28,ASRLGTGGTNEQY
TRBJ2-5,TRBV30,AWRTAGGFQQY
TRBJ2-1,TRBV4-3,ASSQVPSGSYNEQF
TRBJ1-5,TRBV9,ASSVADGGNQPQH
TRBJ2-1,TRBV30,AWKAGGGSYNEQF
TRBJ2-7,TRBV11-2,ASSEGQGVSEQY
TRBJ2-6,TRBV4-3,ASSQGSSGANVLT
TRBJ2-7,TRBV20-1,SASGERYEQY
TRBJ1-2,TRBV6-2/TRBV6-3,ASSYSMDRGYT
TRBJ2-5,TRBV20-1,SARVSGGFNEQY
TRBJ2-5,TRBV20-1,SASYRDRGRETQY
TRBJ1-4,TRBV12-3/TRBV12-4,ASSLGRGLTNEKLF
TRBJ2-7,TRBV2,ASSPNLYEQY
TRBJ2-1,TRBV3-1,ASSRWSGGAYNEQF
TRBJ2-1,TRBV7-2,ASSSVGGSGGGNEQF
TRBJ2-1,TRBV20-1,SADPGGANTYNEQF
TRBJ2-2,TRBV9,ASSVDTQYTGELF
TRBJ1-2,TRBV2,ASSELAGGNGYT
TRBJ1-2,TRBV4-2,ASSPDGFKGYT
TRBJ1-2,TRBV20-1,SARGVLDGYT
TRBJ2-1,TRBV10-3,AIRRAARGAGGRDNEQF
TRBJ1-1,TRBV7-9,ASSLRTDAEAF
.,TRBV7-3,ASSFFPGVGYEQY
TRBJ1-6,TRBV7-2,ASSRDGGNSPLH
TRBJ2-3,TRBV5-4,ASSLARSGDTDTQY
TRBJ1-5,TRBV18,ASSPIEVRKPQH
TRBJ2-1,TRBV28,ASSFAGGANNEQF
TRBJ1-1,TRBV30,ACYLRGVYTEAF
TRBJ1-1,TRBV30,AWSPGGFRTEAF
TRBJ2-1,TRBV6-2/TRBV6-3,ASRSTRDSRSYNEQF
TRBJ1-6,TRBV7-2,ASSLAAGAGSPLH
TRBJ2-1,TRBV30,AWRRYSGSNEQF
TRBJ2-7,TRBV20-1,SARDWTSGDSSYEQY
TRBJ1-2,TRBV7-2,ASSLGTGGRNGYT
TRBJ2-5,TRBV2,ASSGPIPETQY
TRBJ2-1,TRBV29-1,SVPGLAGNEQF
TRBJ1-1,TRBV7-2,ASSPGPGQGTEAF